This record covers a single TCR beta chain. Germline V gene lookup returns CDR1 SGDLS and CDR2 YYNGEE. The CDR3 runs to 15 residues. The V end was cut by 0 bases, the J end by 1 base, with 10 bases between. This specimen belongs to a study of shared clonotypes between healthy human individuals. Study overall: Donor composition was a couple of women and a few men, aged 18 to 49.

An assay was performed, and its level was deep. Clones were sequenced by immunoSEQ multiplex PCR, and TCRdb holds only the in-frame ones, with some missing. The sample contains roughly 2,300,000 clones, 92% of which appear only once. Negatively enriched CD4+ T cells were divided by CD45RA into naive and memory. The sample was naive CD4+ T cells from PBMCs. Subset noted: CD45RA+ positively selected. The TCR comes from a man younger than 30 in good health. Some clones in this sample may be carry-over from other donors' samples. The J gene is TRBJ2-5, the V gene TRBV9, with D unclear. In DNA form, the CDR3 reads TGTGCCAGCAGCGTAGGGACCGTACTCCAAGAGACCCAGTACTTC. It specifies CASSVGTVLQETQYF.